This section outlines one T cell receptor beta chain sequence together with its context. Its antigen remains unknown. These data belong to a study of T-cell memory formation after mild COVID-19. Overall study context: For the most part, TCR clusters were specific to one donor. Study-level results: Contracting clones from day 15 to 85 had balanced CD4/CD8; later expanders favoured CD4+. Clones which contracted sat mainly in CM and EM if CD4+, and in EMRA if CD8+. Pre-infection memory showed some responding clones, and this suggested that cross-reactive memory joined.

TCRdb recomputed calls from the 5' RACE reads with MiXCR, one row per CDR3 protein. Among just over 400,000 distinct CDR3 sequences, about 25% were seen once, and the ten largest hold about an eighth. This CDR3 has 17 amino acids. J gave up 0 bases and V 0 bases, and 6 bases lay outside the gene matches. Looked up from germline, CDR1 is MNHEY and CDR2 is SVGAGI. V gene TRBV6-5 combines with J gene TRBJ2-3, with 7 bases lining up with TRBD2. The sample was PBMCs or a T cell subset sorted from them (not recorded which). The receptor's source is an adult woman who had mild COVID-19 (a few samples of this study predate the infection). Cell type and time point are not known. Written as DNA, the CDR3 is TGTGCCAGCAGTTACTCTCCGGGAGGTCCCAGCACAGATACGCAGTATTTT. It specifies CASSYSPGGPSTDTQYF.